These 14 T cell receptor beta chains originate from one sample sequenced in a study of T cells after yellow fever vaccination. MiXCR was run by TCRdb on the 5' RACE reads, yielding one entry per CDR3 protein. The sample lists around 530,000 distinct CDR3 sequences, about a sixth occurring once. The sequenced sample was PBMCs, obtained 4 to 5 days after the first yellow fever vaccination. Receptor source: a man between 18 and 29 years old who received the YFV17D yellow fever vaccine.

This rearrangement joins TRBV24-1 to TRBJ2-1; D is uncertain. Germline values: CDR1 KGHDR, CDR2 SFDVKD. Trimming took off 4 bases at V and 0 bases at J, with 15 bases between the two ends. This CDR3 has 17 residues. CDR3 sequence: CATSECPGGTSYNEQFF. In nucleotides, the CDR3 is TGTGCCACCAGTGAGTGCCCGGGCGGAACCTCCTACAATGAGCAGTTCTTC.

The CDR3 coding sequence is TGTGCCAGCACCTTCCTCGGGGGGGCCGGGGAGACCCAGTACTTC. Protein sequence: CASTFLGGAGETQYF. This chain links TRBV6-1 with TRBJ2-5; TRBD2 agrees at 8 bases. There are 15 residues in the CDR3. Germline values: CDR1 MNHNS, CDR2 SASEGT. V was clipped by 7 bases and J by 5 bases; unmatched bases: 12.

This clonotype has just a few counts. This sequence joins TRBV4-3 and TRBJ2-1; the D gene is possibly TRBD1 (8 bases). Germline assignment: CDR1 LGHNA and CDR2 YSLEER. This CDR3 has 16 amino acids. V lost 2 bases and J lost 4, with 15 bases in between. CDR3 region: CASSQLTGEGYNEQFF. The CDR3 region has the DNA TGCGCCAGCAGCCAACTGACAGGGGAGGGTTACAATGAGCAGTTCTTC.

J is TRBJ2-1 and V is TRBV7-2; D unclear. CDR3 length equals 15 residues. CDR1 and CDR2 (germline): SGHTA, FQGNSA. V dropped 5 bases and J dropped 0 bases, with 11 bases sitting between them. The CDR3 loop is CASSLEHSSYNEQFF. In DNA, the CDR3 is TGTGCCAGCAGCCTCGAGCATAGCTCCTACAATGAGCAGTTCTTC.

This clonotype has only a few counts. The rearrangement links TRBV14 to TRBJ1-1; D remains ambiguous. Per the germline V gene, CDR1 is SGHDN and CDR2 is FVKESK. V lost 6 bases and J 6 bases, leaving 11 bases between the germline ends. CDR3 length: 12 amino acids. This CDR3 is CASSLGVSEAFF. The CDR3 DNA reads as TGTGCCAGCAGTCTAGGAGTATCTGAAGCTTTCTTT.

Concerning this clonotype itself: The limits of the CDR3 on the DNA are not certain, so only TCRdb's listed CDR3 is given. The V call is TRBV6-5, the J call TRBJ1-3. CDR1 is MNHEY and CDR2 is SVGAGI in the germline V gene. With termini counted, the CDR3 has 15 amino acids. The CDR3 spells CASSTSRFSGNTIYF.

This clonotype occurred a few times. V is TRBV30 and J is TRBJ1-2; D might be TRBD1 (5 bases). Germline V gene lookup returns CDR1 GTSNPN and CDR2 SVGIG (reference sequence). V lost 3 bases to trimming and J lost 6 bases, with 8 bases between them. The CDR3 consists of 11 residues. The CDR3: CAWRWGDGYTF. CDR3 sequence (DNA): TGTGCCTGGAGATGGGGGGATGGCTACACCTTC.

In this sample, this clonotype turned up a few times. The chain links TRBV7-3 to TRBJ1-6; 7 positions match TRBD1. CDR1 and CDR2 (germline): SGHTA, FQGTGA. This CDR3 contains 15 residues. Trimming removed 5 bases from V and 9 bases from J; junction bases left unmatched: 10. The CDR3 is CASSQMAGGGSPLHF. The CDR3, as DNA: TGTGCCAGCAGCCAAATGGCAGGGGGTGGTTCACCCCTCCACTTT.

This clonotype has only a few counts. The CDR3 sequence: CAISYRTGFTGELFF. In DNA, the CDR3 is TGTGCCATCAGCTACCGGACAGGGTTTACCGGGGAGCTGTTTTTT. This sequence joins TRBV10-3 and TRBJ2-2, with TRBD1 matching 8 bases. The CDR3 extends over 15 amino acids. CDR1 is ENHRY, CDR2 SYGVKD, per germline. Germline trimming cut 6 bases from V and 5 bases from J; bases unmatched to any gene: 8.

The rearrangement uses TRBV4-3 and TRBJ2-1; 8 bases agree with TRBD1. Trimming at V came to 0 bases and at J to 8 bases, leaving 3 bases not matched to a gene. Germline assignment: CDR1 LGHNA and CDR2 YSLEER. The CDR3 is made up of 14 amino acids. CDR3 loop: CASSQEDRVDEQFF. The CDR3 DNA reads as TGCGCCAGCAGCCAAGAGGACAGGGTGGATGAGCAGTTCTTC.

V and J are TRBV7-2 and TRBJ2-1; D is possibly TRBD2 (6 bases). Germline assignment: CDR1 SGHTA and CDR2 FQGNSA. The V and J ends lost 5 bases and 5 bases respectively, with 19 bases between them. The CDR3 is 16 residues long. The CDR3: CASSNLGLAIDNEQFF. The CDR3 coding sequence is TGTGCCAGCAGCAACCTGGGGCTAGCGATCGACAATGAGCAGTTCTTC.

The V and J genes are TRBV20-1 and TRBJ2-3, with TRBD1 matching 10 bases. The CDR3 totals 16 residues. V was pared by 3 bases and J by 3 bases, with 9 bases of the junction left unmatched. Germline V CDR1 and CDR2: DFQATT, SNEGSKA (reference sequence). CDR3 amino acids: CSARALGTGVTDTQYF. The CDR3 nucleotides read TGCAGTGCTAGGGCCCTCGGGACAGGGGTAACAGATACGCAGTATTTT.

CDR3 nucleotide sequence: TGTGCCACCGGGGACAGGGGGCATACAGATACGCAGTATTTT. Translating it yields CATGDRGHTDTQYF. The rearrangement uses TRBV19 and TRBJ2-3; 12 positions agree with TRBD1. After removal of 10 bases from V and 3 bases from J, the junction contained 5 bases not matched to a gene. Germline values: CDR1 LNHDA, CDR2 SQIVND (reference sequence). The CDR3 has 14 residues.

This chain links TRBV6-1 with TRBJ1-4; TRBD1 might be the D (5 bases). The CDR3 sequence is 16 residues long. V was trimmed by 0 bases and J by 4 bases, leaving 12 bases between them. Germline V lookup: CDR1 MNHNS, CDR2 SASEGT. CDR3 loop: CASSEAWTSFNEKLFF. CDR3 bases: TGTGCCAGCAGTGAAGCTTGGACAAGTTTTAATGAAAAACTGTTTTTT.